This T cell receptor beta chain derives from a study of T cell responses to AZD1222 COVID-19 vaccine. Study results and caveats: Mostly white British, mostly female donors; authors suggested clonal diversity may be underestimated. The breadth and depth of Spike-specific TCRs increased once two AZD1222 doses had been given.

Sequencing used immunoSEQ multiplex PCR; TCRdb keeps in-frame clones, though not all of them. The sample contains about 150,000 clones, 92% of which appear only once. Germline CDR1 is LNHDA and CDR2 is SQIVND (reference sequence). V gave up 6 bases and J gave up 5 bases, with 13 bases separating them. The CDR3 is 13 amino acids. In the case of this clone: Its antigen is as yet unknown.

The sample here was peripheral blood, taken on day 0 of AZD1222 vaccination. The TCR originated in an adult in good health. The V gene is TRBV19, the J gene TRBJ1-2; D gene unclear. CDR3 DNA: TGTGCCAGTAGAGTGGGCTCGATGTATGGCTACACCTTC. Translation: CASRVGSMYGYTF.